Following are 26 T cell receptor beta chains from one sample sequenced in a study of T cell changes during pregnancy in multiple sclerosis. Measured with immunoSEQ multiplex PCR; TCRdb has only the in-frame clones, and not every one. The repertoire has about 68,000 clones, roughly 89% of them found once; the top ten carry around 0.89%. The source material was peripheral blood, sampled in the second trimester of pregnancy. Receptor source: a female donor with multiple sclerosis, enrolled in a pregnancy study.

The chain combines TRBV5-4 with TRBJ1-1; maybe TRBD1 (6 bases). The CDR3 consists of 15 residues. Germline V gene sequence: CDR1 SGHNT, CDR2 YYREEE (reference sequence). Trimming shortened V by 4 bases and J by 1 base, and 14 bases separated the two germline ends. This chain's CDR3 is CASSRGRQENTEAFF. CDR3 coding DNA: TGTGCCAGCAGCCGCGGGCGACAGGAGAACACTGAAGCTTTCTTT.

The chain links TRBV4-3 to TRBJ2-3, with 11 bases aligning to TRBD1. From germline, CDR1 is LGHNA and CDR2 YSLEER. Trimming removed 4 bases from V and 1 base from J; junction bases left unmatched: 4. CDR3 length: 16 residues. CDR3 loop: CASSPRTGGGTDTQYF. The CDR3 bases are TGCGCCAGCAGCCCCCGGACAGGGGGCGGCACAGATACGCAGTATTTT.

The chain joins TRBV19 to TRBJ2-3; TRBD1 matches at 8 bases. Germline lookup yields CDR1 LNHDA and CDR2 SQIVND (reference sequence). V lost 6 bases, J lost 4 bases, and 6 bases stayed unmatched. This CDR3 is 14 amino acids long. For the CDR3, the DNA is TGTGCCAGTAGCGCCGGGACAGGTGCAGATACGCAGTATTTT. It translates to CASSAGTGADTQYF.

The chain is built from TRBV9 and TRBJ2-2; TRBD1 is a possible D gene (6 bases). The germline gives CDR1 SGDLS, CDR2 YYNGEE. The ends were cut back, 0 bases at V and 5 bases at J, with 14 bases in the middle. CDR3 length: 16 residues. CDR3 bases: TGTGCCAGCAGCGTAGGACAGGCAATGCTTACCGGGGAGCTGTTTTTT. Amino acid sequence: CASSVGQAMLTGELFF. The whole variable domain, remainder taken from reference TRBV9 and TRBJ2-2, is DSGVTQTPKHLITATGQRVTLRCSPRSGDLSVYWYQQSLDQGLQFLIQYYNGEERAKGNILERFSAQQFPDLHSELNLSSLELGDSALYFCASSVGQAMLTGELFFGEGSRLTVL.

The gene calls are TRBV13 and TRBJ2-3; D is possibly TRBD2 (7 bases). CDR1 is PRHDT and CDR2 is FYEKMQ in the germline V gene (reference sequence). The ends were cut back, 1 base at V and 4 bases at J, with 15 bases in the middle. The CDR3 length is 16 residues. The chain's CDR3 is CASSLAGGRGPDTQYF. DNA of the CDR3: TGTGCCAGCAGCTTAGCGGGTGGGCGGGGGCCAGATACGCAGTATTTT.

The rearrangement joins TRBV13 to TRBJ2-1; tentatively, D is TRBD2 (6 bases). The V gene's germline CDR1 is PRHDT and CDR2 FYEKMQ (reference sequence). V was trimmed by 6 bases and J by 5 bases, leaving 17 bases between them. The CDR3 has 15 amino acids. The chain's CDR3 is CASSRRGKQHNEQFF. In nucleotides, the CDR3 is TGTGCCAGCAGTCGGAGGGGAAAACAGCACAATGAGCAGTTCTTC.

The chain has TRBV4-2 and TRBJ1-2, with 7 bases lining up with TRBD1. Germline values: CDR1 LGHNA, CDR2 YNFKEQ. CDR3 size: 16 residues. V shed 2 bases, J shed 5 bases, and the junction held 11 bases outside the gene matches. In nucleotides, the CDR3 is TGTGCCAGCAGCCAACGGTATGAGACAGGGATATATGGCTACACCTTC. It yields the protein CASSQRYETGIYGYTF.

This chain joins TRBV7-8 and TRBJ1-2, with TRBD1 matching 12 bases. Unmatched junction bases numbered 9, after V lost 5 bases and J lost 8 bases. From germline, CDR1 is SGHVS and CDR2 FQNEAQ. The CDR3 runs to 15 residues. The CDR3 bases are TGTGCCAGCAGCCCCCGAGGGGGGACAGGGGGCGGCTACACCTTC. This translates into CASSPRGGTGGGYTF.

The chain has TRBV9 and TRBJ2-1; 11 bases align to TRBD2. Germline lookup yields CDR1 SGDLS and CDR2 YYNGEE. The ends lost 0 bases at V and 3 bases at J; junction bases unmatched: 2. The CDR3 has 16 amino acids. CDR3 region: CASSVDGTSGYNEQFF. In DNA, the CDR3 is TGTGCCAGCAGCGTAGATGGGACTAGCGGCTACAATGAGCAGTTCTTC.

The chain has TRBV15 and TRBJ1-1; D is possibly TRBD1 (5 bases). The V end was cut by 5 bases, the J end by 1 base, with 14 bases between. This CDR3 comprises 15 residues. Per the germline V gene, CDR1 is LNHNV and CDR2 is YYDKDF (reference sequence). The CDR3: CATSQGQPPNTEAFF. CDR3 DNA sequence: TGTGCCACCAGCCAAGGACAACCCCCGAACACTGAAGCTTTCTTT.

This chain links TRBV7-2 with TRBJ2-3; D uncertain. Trimming left V 3 bases short and J 2 bases short, with 9 bases between. CDR3 length: 14 amino acids. Per the germline V gene, CDR1 is SGHTA and CDR2 is FQGNSA. The CDR3 here is CASSLVQITDTQYF. CDR3 nucleotide sequence: TGTGCCAGCAGCTTGGTACAGATCACAGATACGCAGTATTTT.

V usage is TRBV5-4 and J usage is TRBJ1-6, with a tentative D call TRBD1 (6 bases). The CDR3 loop spans 15 amino acids. Per germline, CDR1 SGHNT and CDR2 YYREEE (reference sequence). Trimming removed 2 bases at V and 8 bases at J, with 14 bases between. The CDR3 protein is CASSLPDRLDSPLHF. The CDR3 DNA reads as TGTGCCAGCAGCTTACCAGACAGGTTGGATTCACCCCTCCACTTT. The full variable domain, with the rest looked up from reference TRBV5-4 and TRBJ1-6, is ETGVTQSPTHLIKTRGQQVTLRCSSQSGHNTVSWYQQALGQGPQFIFQYYREEENGRGNFPPRFSGLQFPNYSSELNVNALELDDSALYLCASSLPDRLDSPLHFGNGTRLTVT.

This chain uses TRBV15 with TRBJ1-3; the match to TRBD1 covers 8 bases. The germline gives CDR1 LNHNV, CDR2 YYDKDF (reference sequence). This CDR3 is 20 amino acids long. Losses at the gene ends were 0 bases for V and 0 bases for J; bases not matched to a gene: 13. The CDR3 DNA sequence: TGTGCCACCAGCAGAGATCGAACCGGGACAGGCCTGACCTCTGGAAACACCATATATTTT. It yields the protein CATSRDRTGTGLTSGNTIYF.

Details on this clone: Relative to the germline gene, one junction end is altered; a read error may explain this. The chain combines TRBV29-1 with TRBJ2-2; D not certain. This CDR3 comprises 13 residues. CDR1 and CDR2 (germline): SQVTM, ANQGSEA. The CDR3 DNA reads as TGCAGCGTTGGGGCCCGTCACACAGGGGAGCTGTTTTTT. Translating it yields CSVGARHTGELFF.

The genes are TRBV6-5 and TRBJ1-2; 8 nucleotides align to TRBD1. The CDR3 covers 13 residues. Looked up from germline, CDR1 is MNHEY and CDR2 is SVGAGI. Germline trimming cut 6 bases from V and 8 bases from J; bases unmatched to any gene: 8. The chain's CDR3 is CASSGQGRVGYTF. The CDR3 nucleotides are TGTGCCAGCAGCGGACAGGGTCGGGTCGGCTACACCTTC.

This clone has more than one count but fewer than ten. The chain couples TRBV5-3 to TRBJ1-1; 8 bases fit TRBD1. TRBV5-3 belongs to the ORF category, with a function that is uncertain. The CDR3 length is 16 residues. Losses at the gene ends were 4 bases for V and 6 bases for J; bases not matched to a gene: 14. The chain's CDR3 is CARSADRVPFMAEAFF. The CDR3 coding sequence is TGTGCCAGAAGCGCGGACAGGGTCCCATTTATGGCTGAAGCTTTCTTT.

This clone has just one count. V gene TRBV5-6 combines with J gene TRBJ1-2, with D tentatively TRBD1 (5 bases). Deletions cut 3 bases from V and 8 bases from J, with 14 bases between. Germline assignment: CDR1 SGHDT and CDR2 YYEEEE. There are 13 residues in the CDR3. The CDR3 protein is CASSWGGANGYTF. Here the CDR3 DNA reads TGTGCCAGCAGCTGGGGGGGAGCCAACGGCTACACCTTC.

This sequence joins TRBV18 and TRBJ1-1; D is possibly TRBD1 (6 bases). The CDR3 is made up of 12 amino acids. The V gene lost 1 base and the J gene lost 7 bases, with 7 bases spanning the gap. Germline CDR1 and CDR2: KGHSH and LQKENI. CDR3 in amino acids: CASSPQQGEAFF. CDR3 bases: TGTGCCAGCTCACCACAACAGGGTGAAGCTTTCTTT.

V is TRBV2 and J is TRBJ1-5; 7 nucleotides align to TRBD1. V dropped 1 base and J dropped 3; count of bases not matched to a gene: 6. CDR1 and CDR2 from the germline V gene are SNHLY and FYNNEI. The CDR3 runs to 16 residues. CDR3 in amino acids: CASSEEGTAFNQPQHF. For the CDR3, the DNA is TGTGCCAGCAGTGAAGAAGGGACAGCCTTCAATCAGCCCCAGCATTTT.

This chain uses TRBV19 with TRBJ1-2; a possible D gene is TRBD1 (5 bases). CDR3 length: 14 amino acids. The germline V gene encodes CDR1 LNHDA and CDR2 SQIVND (reference sequence). Trimming shortened V by 3 bases and J by 0 bases, and 8 bases separated the two germline ends. The CDR3 sequence: CASSIGGTNYGYTF. CDR3 coding DNA: TGTGCCAGTAGTATCGGGGGAACTAACTATGGCTACACCTTC.

J is TRBJ1-1 and V is TRBV11-3, with 8 bases lining up with TRBD1. Germline V CDR1 and CDR2: SGHNT, YENEEA. The V segment lost 5 bases and the J segment 1 base; nucleotides outside the gene matches: 6. CDR3 size: 15 residues. The CDR3 nucleotides read TGTGCCAGCAGCGCAACGGGACAGGCGAACACTGAAGCTTTCTTT. Protein product: CASSATGQANTEAFF.

The chain uses TRBV2 and TRBJ2-2; D gene ambiguous. The ends were cut back, 7 bases at V and 0 bases at J, with 9 bases in the middle. The CDR3 has 14 amino acids. Germline V lookup: CDR1 SNHLY, CDR2 FYNNEI. The CDR3, as DNA: TGTGCCAGCAATAGTCGCGCGAACACCGGGGAGCTGTTTTTT. Encoded protein: CASNSRANTGELFF.

The chain combines TRBV5-1 with TRBJ1-1, with a tentative D call TRBD1 (5 bases). The CDR3 consists of 16 residues. Germline V gene sequence: CDR1 SGHRS, CDR2 YFSETQ. With 0 bases removed from V and 7 bases from J, the gap between germline ends came to 19 bases. CDR3 protein: CASSLAYGFGGDEAFF. The DNA for the CDR3 is TGCGCCAGCAGCTTGGCGTATGGGTTCGGGGGAGATGAAGCTTTCTTT.

This clone was found once. V gene TRBV9 combines with J gene TRBJ2-7; 9 nucleotides match TRBD1. Germline V lookup: CDR1 SGDLS, CDR2 YYNGEE. The CDR3 is 15 amino acids. With V trimmed by 1 base and J by 3 bases, 5 bases remained unmatched. In DNA, the CDR3 is TGTGCCAGCAGCGTATCAGGACAGGGGCACTACGAGCAGTACTTC. This sequence encodes CASSVSGQGHYEQYF.

This clone was observed a few times. V usage is TRBV6-4 and J usage is TRBJ2-3; TRBD2 matches at 8 bases. The CDR3 is 15 residues long. Per germline, CDR1 MRHNA and CDR2 SNTAGT. V trimming: 4 bases; J trimming: 1 base; junction bases outside the gene matches: 4. The CDR3 DNA is TGTGCCAGCAGTGGTAGCGGGGATGGCACAGATACGCAGTATTTT. Amino acids: CASSGSGDGTDTQYF.

This chain links TRBV11-2 with TRBJ2-7; weak D call: TRBD2 (6 bases). The CDR3 has 14 amino acids. Germline values: CDR1 SGHAT, CDR2 FQNNGV. Trimming removed 4 bases from V and 0 bases from J, with 10 bases in between. The chain's CDR3 is CASSSGGSSYEQYF. CDR3 nucleotides: TGTGCCAGCAGCTCCGGGGGAAGCTCCTACGAGCAGTACTTC.